This TCR beta chain is drawn from a study of response to subunit inactivated influenza vaccine (dated by TCRdb to 2016 to 2018). Background on the whole study: The study used deep quantitative T cell receptor repertoire profiling to track responses to a trivalent subunit inactivated influenza vaccine.

Here is what the overall study found, with its caveats: The authors suggested that each seasonal influenza vaccination may recruit only a limited number of new T cells.

Turning to this clonotype: There is no known antigen for this receptor. Per-base quality was not reported, and no clone a single base away is much larger than it.

V is pared back by 2 bases and J by 4 bases, with 5 bases lying between the germline termini. From the cysteine up to the phenylalanine, the CDR3 has a length of 13 residues. Here the CDR3 DNA is all that survives: 39 bases in frame from base 1. The CDR1 and CDR2 encoded by the germline V gene are SNHLY and FYNNEI. The method was RT-PCR. The run used an Illumina HiSeq 2500. TCRdb redid the processing of the public reads, applying fastp at Q25 and MiXCR, and retained in-frame beta chains. CDR3 protein duplicates are merged, each entry listing the most common genes and DNA. Counted in this sample were roughly 790,000 distinct CDR3 sequences; 20% to 25% of them appeared once. The ten largest clones take up approximately 10% of the sample.

The TCR originated in a man in his fifties who received an inactivated influenza vaccine. Donor details come from another sample of the same person, matched by shared clones. Source: PBMCs from blood, taken 4 to 6 days after vaccination. The V gene is TRBV2 and the J gene is TRBJ2-2, with no D gene named confidently. The sequenced DNA: TGTGCCAGCAGTGAAACCGCCACCGGGGAGCTGTTTTTT. It codes for CASSETATGELFF.